This T cell receptor (beta chain) was identified in a study of regulatory T cells in long-lasting Graves disease. Study details: Graves' patients diagnosed newly had used antithyroid drugs under 3 months.

Assembly of TCR beta libraries relied on iRepertoire HTBI primers together with Arm-PCR of CDR3 regions. MiXCR, run by TCRdb on the multiplex PCR reads, gives a single entry per CDR3 protein. The sample carries about 200,000 distinct CDR3 sequences, approximately 20% recorded once. With V trimmed by 2 bases and J by 1 base, 6 bases remained unmatched. The CDR3 runs to 16 residues. The germline V gene encodes CDR1 DFQATT and CDR2 SNEGSKA (reference sequence). At least ten counts were recorded for this clonotype. What it recognizes is unknown. Whole-study findings and limits: Newly diagnosed patients had higher TCR diversity than persistent Graves' patients did.

Time point: newly diagnosed GD, antithyroid drugs for less than 3 months. Isolated PBMC RNA provided the starting material for the TCR library. This receptor was taken from a female donor with Graves disease. The chain uses TRBV20-1 and TRBJ2-1; 9 bases match TRBD2. Here the sequenced sample was peripheral blood mononuclear cells (PBMCs), taken at new diagnosis, from a patient treated with antithyroid drugs. CDR3 sequence (DNA): TGCAGTGCTAGACCCATAGCGGGAGATTCCTACAATGAGCAGTTCTTC. It specifies CSARPIAGDSYNEQFF.